Included here is one TCR beta chain sequence, with context. Its antigen is as yet unknown. This specimen belongs to a study of shared clonotypes between healthy human individuals. V was cut by 6 bases and J by 6 bases, with 18 bases left in between. From germline, CDR1 is SNHLY and CDR2 FYNNEI. The CDR3 covers 14 residues. Study outcomes and limitations: About 4.5% of naive CD4 clonotypes were common to several donors. The four-donor shared clonotypes exceeded non-shared clonotypes in generation probability, with non-shared ones scoring lower.

TCRdb's table, derived via immunoSEQ multiplex PCR, lists solely in-frame clones and lacks some. The top ten hold roughly 1% of the sample, which has nearly 2 million clones, approximately 95% seen once. As defined, naive CD8 cells were CD45RO-negative and positively selected for CCR7, with terminally differentiated effector memory CD45RA+ cells excluded. The source of this sequence is a man aged 18 to 30 in good health. The chain employs TRBV2 and TRBJ2-7, with D possibly being TRBD1 (6 bases). Input material: naive CD8+ T cells sorted from blood. The CDR3 sequence: CASRVEVRGIEQYF. The CDR3 nucleotides read TGTGCCAGCAGGGTAGAAGTCAGGGGTATCGAGCAGTACTTC.